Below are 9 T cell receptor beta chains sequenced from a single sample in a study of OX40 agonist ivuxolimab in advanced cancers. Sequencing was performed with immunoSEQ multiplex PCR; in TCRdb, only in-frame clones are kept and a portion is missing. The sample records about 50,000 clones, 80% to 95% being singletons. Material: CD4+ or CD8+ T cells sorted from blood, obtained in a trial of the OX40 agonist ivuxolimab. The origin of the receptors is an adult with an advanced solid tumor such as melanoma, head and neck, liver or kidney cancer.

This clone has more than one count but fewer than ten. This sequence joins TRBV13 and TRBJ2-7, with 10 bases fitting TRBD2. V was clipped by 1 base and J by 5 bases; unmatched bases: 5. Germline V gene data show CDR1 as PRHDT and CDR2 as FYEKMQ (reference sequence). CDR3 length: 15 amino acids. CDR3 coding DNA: TGTGCCAGCAGCTTAGTGGTAGCGGGGGGAAACGAGCAGTACTTC. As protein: CASSLVVAGGNEQYF.

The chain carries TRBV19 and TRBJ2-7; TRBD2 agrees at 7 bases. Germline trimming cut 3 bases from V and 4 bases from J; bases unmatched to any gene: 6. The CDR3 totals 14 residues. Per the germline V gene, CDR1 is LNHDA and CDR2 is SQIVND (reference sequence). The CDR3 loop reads CASSIGLVGYEQYF. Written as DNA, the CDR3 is TGTGCCAGTAGTATCGGACTAGTTGGTTACGAGCAGTACTTC. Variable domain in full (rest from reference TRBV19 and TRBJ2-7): DGGITQSPKYLFRKEGQNVTLSCEQNLNHDAMYWYRQDPGQGLRLIYYSQIVNDFQKGDIAEGYSVSREKKESFPLTVTSAQKNPTAFYLCASSIGLVGYEQYFGPGTRLTVT.

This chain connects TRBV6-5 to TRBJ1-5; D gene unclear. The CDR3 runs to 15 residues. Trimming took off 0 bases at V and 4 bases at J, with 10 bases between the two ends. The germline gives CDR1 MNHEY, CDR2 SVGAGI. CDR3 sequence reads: CASSYSDGRNQPQHF. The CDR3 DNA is TGTGCCAGCAGTTACTCGGACGGGAGAAATCAGCCCCAGCATTTT.

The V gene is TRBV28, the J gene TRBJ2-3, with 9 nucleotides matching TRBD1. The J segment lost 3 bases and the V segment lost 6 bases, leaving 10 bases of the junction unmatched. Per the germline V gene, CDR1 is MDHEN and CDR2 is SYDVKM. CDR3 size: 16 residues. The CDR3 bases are TGTGCCAGCAGCCGTCCGGGACAGGGAAGGACAGATACGCAGTATTTT. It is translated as CASSRPGQGRTDTQYF.

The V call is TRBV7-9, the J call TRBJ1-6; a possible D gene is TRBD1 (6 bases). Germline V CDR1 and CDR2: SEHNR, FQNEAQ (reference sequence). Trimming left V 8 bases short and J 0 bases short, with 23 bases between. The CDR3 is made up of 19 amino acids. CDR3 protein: CASASTRGQSSSYNSPLHF. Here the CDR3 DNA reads TGTGCCAGCGCCAGTACCAGAGGACAGAGTAGCTCCTATAATTCACCCCTCCACTTT.

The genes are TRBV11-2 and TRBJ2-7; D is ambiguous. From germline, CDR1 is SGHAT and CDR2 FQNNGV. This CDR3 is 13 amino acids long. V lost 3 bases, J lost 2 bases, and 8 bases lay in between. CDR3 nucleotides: TGTGCCAGCAGCTTTTCCTCGACCTACGAGCAGTACGTC. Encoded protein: CASSFSSTYEQYV.

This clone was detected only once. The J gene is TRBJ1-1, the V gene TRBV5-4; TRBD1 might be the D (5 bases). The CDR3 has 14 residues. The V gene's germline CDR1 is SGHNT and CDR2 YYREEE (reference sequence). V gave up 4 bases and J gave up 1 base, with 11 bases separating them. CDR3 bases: TGTGCCAGCAGCATAGACGGGGGGAACACTGAAGCTTTCTTT. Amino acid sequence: CASSIDGGNTEAFF.

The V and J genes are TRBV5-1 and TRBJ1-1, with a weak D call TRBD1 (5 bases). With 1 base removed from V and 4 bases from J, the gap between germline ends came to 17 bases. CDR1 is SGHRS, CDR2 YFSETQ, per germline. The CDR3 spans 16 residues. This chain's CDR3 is CASSLPEMGGSTEAFF. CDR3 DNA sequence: TGCGCCAGCAGCTTGCCGGAGATGGGGGGAAGCACTGAAGCTTTCTTT.

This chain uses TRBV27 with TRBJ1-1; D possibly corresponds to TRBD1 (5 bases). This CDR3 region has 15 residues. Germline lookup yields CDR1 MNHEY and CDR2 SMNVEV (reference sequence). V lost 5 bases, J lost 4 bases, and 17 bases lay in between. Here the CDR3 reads CASSLTTVGVTEAFF. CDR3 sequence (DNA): TGTGCCAGCAGTCTAACGACCGTGGGGGTCACTGAAGCTTTCTTT.